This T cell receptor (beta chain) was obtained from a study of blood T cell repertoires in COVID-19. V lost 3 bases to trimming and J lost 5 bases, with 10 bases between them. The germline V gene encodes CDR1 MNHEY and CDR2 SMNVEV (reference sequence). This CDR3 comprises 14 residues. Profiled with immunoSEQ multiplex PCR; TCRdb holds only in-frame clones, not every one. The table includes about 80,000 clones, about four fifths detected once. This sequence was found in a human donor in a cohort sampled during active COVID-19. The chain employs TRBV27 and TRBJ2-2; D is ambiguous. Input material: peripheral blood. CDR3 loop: CASSLKPITGELFF. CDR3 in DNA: TGTGCCAGCAGTTTGAAGCCCATAACCGGGGAGCTGTTTTTT.